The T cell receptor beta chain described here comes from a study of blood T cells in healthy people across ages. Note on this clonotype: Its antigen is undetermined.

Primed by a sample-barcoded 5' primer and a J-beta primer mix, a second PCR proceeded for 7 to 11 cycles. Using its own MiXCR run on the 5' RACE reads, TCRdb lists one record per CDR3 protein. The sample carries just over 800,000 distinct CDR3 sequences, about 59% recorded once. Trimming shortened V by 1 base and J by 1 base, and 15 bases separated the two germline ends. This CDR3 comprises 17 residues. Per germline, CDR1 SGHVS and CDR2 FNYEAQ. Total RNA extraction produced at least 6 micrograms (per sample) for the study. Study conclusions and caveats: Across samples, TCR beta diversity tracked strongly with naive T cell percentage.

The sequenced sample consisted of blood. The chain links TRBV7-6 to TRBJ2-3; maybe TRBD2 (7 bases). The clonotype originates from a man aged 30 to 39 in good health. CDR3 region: CASSLESAGARTDTQYF. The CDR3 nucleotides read TGTGCCAGCAGCTTAGAGAGTGCGGGGGCACGCACAGATACGCAGTATTTT.